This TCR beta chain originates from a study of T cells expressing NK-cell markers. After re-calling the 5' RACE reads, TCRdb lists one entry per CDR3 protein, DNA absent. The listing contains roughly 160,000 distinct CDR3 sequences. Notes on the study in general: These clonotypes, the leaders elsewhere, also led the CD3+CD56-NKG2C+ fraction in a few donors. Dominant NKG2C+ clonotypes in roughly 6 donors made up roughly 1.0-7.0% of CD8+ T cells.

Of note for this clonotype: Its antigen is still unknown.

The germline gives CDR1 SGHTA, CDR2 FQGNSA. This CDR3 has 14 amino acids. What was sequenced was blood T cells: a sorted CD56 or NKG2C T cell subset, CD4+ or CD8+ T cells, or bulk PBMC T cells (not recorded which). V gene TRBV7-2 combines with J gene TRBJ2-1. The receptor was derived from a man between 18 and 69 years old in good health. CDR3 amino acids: CASSFPTHYNEQFF.